What follows are 10 T cell receptor beta chains derived from one specimen sequenced in a study of shared clonotypes between healthy human individuals. Generated by immunoSEQ multiplex PCR, the TCRdb table keeps only in-frame clones and is missing some. The sample has 500,000 to 650,000 clones, about 80% seen once. Sequencing was performed on PBMCs. The receptors shown here come from a woman aged 35 to 49 in good health. Some clones in this sample may be carry-over from other donors' samples.

V gene TRBV6-5 combines with J gene TRBJ1-2; D is unresolved. Germline V lookup: CDR1 MNHEY, CDR2 SVGAGI. V was trimmed by 1 base and J by 3 bases, leaving 9 bases between them. The CDR3 runs 14 residues. DNA for the CDR3: TGTGCCAGCAGTTACTACAAGGCTGACTATGGCTACACCTTC. This translates into CASSYYKADYGYTF.

The chain combines TRBV28 with TRBJ2-5; perhaps D is TRBD1 or TRBD2 (5 bases each). The CDR3 has 14 residues. V was trimmed by 1 base and J by 5 bases, leaving 11 bases between them. CDR1 MDHEN and CDR2 SYDVKM come from the germline V gene. In nucleotides, the CDR3 is TGTGCCAGCAGTTTATATAGGGACGACGAGACCCAGTACTTC. Translated: CASSLYRDDETQYF.

This clone was observed at least ten times. The gene calls are TRBV9 and TRBJ2-7; D is possibly TRBD1 (6 bases). The CDR3 spans 15 residues. V lost 0 bases to trimming and J lost 1 base, with 11 bases between them. Germline CDR1 is SGDLS and CDR2 is YYNGEE. The CDR3 sequence is CASSVATGHSYEQYF. The CDR3 region has the DNA TGTGCCAGCAGCGTAGCGACAGGCCATTCCTACGAGCAGTACTTC. Full variable domain (outside the CDR3, taken from reference TRBV9 and TRBJ2-7): DSGVTQTPKHLITATGQRVTLRCSPRSGDLSVYWYQQSLDQGLQFLIQYYNGEERAKGNILERFSAQQFPDLHSELNLSSLELGDSALYFCASSVATGHSYEQYFGPGTRLTVT.

The rearrangement uses TRBV28 and TRBJ2-7; 8 bases map to TRBD2. Germline-derived CDR1 and CDR2 are MDHEN and SYDVKM. V was pared by 6 bases and J by 4 bases, with 8 bases of the junction left unmatched. CDR3 length: 14 residues. The CDR3 protein is CASRVSGRTYEQYF. The CDR3 bases are TGTGCCAGCAGGGTAAGCGGGAGAACGTACGAGCAGTACTTC.

V is TRBV27 and J is TRBJ2-5; D is unclear. V shed 11 bases and J shed 0 bases, with 16 bases lying between them. Germline CDR1 is MNHEY and CDR2 is SMNVEV (reference sequence). The CDR3 has 14 amino acids. This CDR3 is CAGRVLQNQETQYF. As DNA, the CDR3 is TGTGCCGGCCGGGTCCTACAGAACCAAGAGACCCAGTACTTC.

The chain couples TRBV4-3 to TRBJ1-2, with 7 positions matching TRBD1. Germline-derived CDR1 and CDR2 are LGHNA and YSLEER. CDR3 length: 16 amino acids. V shed 0 bases, J shed 0 bases, and the junction held 4 bases outside the gene matches. The CDR3 DNA follows: TGCGCCAGCAGCCAAGAGGTTCAGGGGGCTAACTATGGCTACACCTTC. Protein product: CASSQEVQGANYGYTF.

As regards this clone: The sample contains more than one DNA sequence encoding this CDR3. CDR3 loop: CASSGNEQFF. CDR3 DNA sequence: TGTGCCAGCAGTGGTAATGAGCAGTTCTTC. The chain joins TRBV28 to TRBJ2-1; D call uncertain. Trimming removed 5 bases from V and 7 bases from J, with 3 bases in between. Germline CDR1 and CDR2: MDHEN and SYDVKM. The CDR3 contains 10 residues.

The chain links TRBV28 to TRBJ2-1; 11 bases are a match to TRBD2. The CDR3 spans 21 residues. Germline loops: CDR1 MDHEN, CDR2 SYDVKM. The ends lost 5 bases at V and 2 bases at J; junction bases unmatched: 20. CDR3 amino acids: CASSRPPGLADPGATYNEQFF. CDR3 coding DNA: TGTGCCAGCAGTCGCCCCCCGGGACTAGCGGACCCCGGGGCCACCTACAATGAGCAGTTCTTC.

This clone was detected many times. In DNA form, the CDR3 reads TGTGCCAGTGGCACTGAAGCTTTCTTT. It encodes CASGTEAFF. V is TRBV2 and J is TRBJ1-1, with unresolved D. The CDR3 length is 9 residues. Germline CDR1 and CDR2: SNHLY and FYNNEI. V lost 9 bases, J lost 4 bases, and 3 bases lay in between.

Details on this clone: It may be a read error: a sequence one base away is much more abundant. V and J are TRBV7-3 and TRBJ2-3; possible D gene TRBD1, 5 bases. Germline V gives CDR1 SGHTA, CDR2 FQGTGA. This CDR3 region has 13 residues. The CDR3 nucleotides read TGTGCCGGCAGCTTAGTAGGGGCAGATACGCAGTATTTT. This encodes CAGSLVGADTQYF. Filled out from reference TRBV7-3 and TRBJ2-3, the complete variable domain reads GAGVSQTPSNKVTEKGKYVELRCDPISGHTALYWYRQSLGQGPEFLIYFQGTGAADDSGLPNDRFFAVRPEGSVSTLKIQRTERGDSAVYLCAGSLVGADTQYFGPGTRLTVL.